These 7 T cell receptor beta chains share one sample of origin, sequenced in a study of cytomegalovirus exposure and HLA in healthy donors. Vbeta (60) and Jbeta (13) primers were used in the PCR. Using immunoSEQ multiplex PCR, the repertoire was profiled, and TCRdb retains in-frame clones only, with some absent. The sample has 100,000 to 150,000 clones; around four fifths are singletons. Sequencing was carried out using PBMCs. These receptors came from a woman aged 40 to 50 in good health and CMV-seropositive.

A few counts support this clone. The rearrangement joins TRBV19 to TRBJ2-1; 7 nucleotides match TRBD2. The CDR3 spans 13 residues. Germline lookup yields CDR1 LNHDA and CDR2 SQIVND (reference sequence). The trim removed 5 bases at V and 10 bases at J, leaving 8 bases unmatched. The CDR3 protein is CASSGGLVGEQFF. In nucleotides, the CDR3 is TGTGCCAGTAGTGGCGGACTAGTTGGAGAGCAGTTCTTC. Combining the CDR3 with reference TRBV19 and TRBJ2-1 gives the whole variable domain DGGITQSPKYLFRKEGQNVTLSCEQNLNHDAMYWYRQDPGQGLRLIYYSQIVNDFQKGDIAEGYSVSREKKESFPLTVTSAQKNPTAFYLCASSGGLVGEQFFGPGTRLTVL.

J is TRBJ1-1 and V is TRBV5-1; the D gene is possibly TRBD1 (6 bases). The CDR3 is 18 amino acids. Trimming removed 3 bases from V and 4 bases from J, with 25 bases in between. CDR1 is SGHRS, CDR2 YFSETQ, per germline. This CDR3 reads CASSSRGGALRSGTEAFF. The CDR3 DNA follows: TGCGCCAGCAGCTCCCGCGGGGGGGCCCTTAGATCGGGCACTGAAGCTTTCTTT.

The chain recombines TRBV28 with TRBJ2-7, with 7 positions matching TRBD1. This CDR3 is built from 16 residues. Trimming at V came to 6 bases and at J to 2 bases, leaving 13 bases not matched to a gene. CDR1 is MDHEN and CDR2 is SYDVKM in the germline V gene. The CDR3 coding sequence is TGTGCCAGCAGACTTCCGGCCCGGGACAGAGCCTACGAGCAGTACTTC. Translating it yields CASRLPARDRAYEQYF.

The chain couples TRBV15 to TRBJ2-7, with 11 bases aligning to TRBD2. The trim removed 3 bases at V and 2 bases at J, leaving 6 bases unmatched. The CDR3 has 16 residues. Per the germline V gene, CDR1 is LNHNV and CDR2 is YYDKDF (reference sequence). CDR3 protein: CATSRRGLAAPYEQYF. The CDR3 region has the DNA TGTGCCACCAGCAGGAGGGGACTAGCGGCGCCCTACGAGCAGTACTTC.

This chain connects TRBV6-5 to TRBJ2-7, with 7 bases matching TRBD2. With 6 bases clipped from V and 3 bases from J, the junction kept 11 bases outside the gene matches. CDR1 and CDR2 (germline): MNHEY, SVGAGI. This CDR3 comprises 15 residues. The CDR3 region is CASRPWTSGNYEQYF. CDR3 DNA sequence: TGTGCCAGCAGGCCCTGGACTAGTGGTAACTACGAGCAGTACTTC.

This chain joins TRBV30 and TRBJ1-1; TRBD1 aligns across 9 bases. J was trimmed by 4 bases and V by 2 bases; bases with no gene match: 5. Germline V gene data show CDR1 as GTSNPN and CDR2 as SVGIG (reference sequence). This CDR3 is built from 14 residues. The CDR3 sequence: CAWSRQGGVTEAFF. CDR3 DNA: TGTGCCTGGAGTCGACAGGGGGGAGTCACTGAAGCTTTCTTT. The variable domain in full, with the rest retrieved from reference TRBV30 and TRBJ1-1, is SQTIHQWPATLVQPVGSPLSLECTVEGTSNPNLYWYRQAAGRGLQLLFYSVGIGQISSEVPQNLSASRPQDRQFILSSKKLLLSDSGFYLCAWSRQGGVTEAFFGQGTRLTVV.

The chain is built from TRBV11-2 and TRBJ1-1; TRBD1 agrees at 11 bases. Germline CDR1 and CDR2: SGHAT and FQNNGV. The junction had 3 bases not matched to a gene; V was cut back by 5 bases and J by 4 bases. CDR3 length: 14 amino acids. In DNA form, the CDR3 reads TGTGCCAGCAGCCCCGGGACAGGGGGCACTGAAGCTTTCTTT. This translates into CASSPGTGGTEAFF.